The 3 T cell receptor beta chains reported below all come from one sample, sequenced in a study of blood T cell repertoires in COVID-19. Repertoires were generated with immunoSEQ multiplex PCR, while TCRdb's copy carries only in-frame clones and drops some. The table lists around 150,000 clones, about four fifths of them singletons. Sequenced sample: peripheral blood. These receptors all come from a woman of 80 years or more with acute or convalescent COVID-19.

This clone was seen repeatedly, ten times or more. The genes are TRBV5-1 and TRBJ2-5; 7 bases agree with TRBD1. Germline values: CDR1 SGHRS, CDR2 YFSETQ. J gave up 5 bases and V 2 bases, and 6 bases lay outside the gene matches. This CDR3 has 14 amino acids. The CDR3 reads CASSFRGRGETQYF. CDR3 coding DNA: TGCGCCAGCAGCTTTAGGGGGCGCGGGGAGACCCAGTACTTC.

The chain uses TRBV3-1 (or the pseudogene TRBV3-2) and TRBJ1-2, with D perhaps matching TRBD1 (6 bases). This CDR3 contains 14 residues. Germline assignment: CDR1 LGHDT and CDR2 YNNKEL (reference sequence). The ends were cut back, 1 base at V and 4 bases at J, with 10 bases in the middle. The DNA for the CDR3 is TGTGCCAGCAGCCAAGTTCAGGGGAGCTATGGCTACACCTTC. Amino acid sequence: CASSQVQGSYGYTF.

DNA for the CDR3: TGCGCCAGCAGTCCCCCGGAGGCTTTGGACACTGAAGCTTTCTTT. Translating gives CASSPPEALDTEAFF. The J gene is TRBJ1-1, the V gene TRBV5-1; D remains ambiguous. The CDR3 runs to 15 residues. Germline CDR1 and CDR2: SGHRS and YFSETQ. V was clipped by 5 bases and J by 3 bases, with 17 bases between them.